The 16 T cell receptor beta chains below come from one sample, sequenced in a study of T-cell memory formation after mild COVID-19 (dated by TCRdb to the early 2020s). The library was obtained by 5' RACE. The instrument given in TCRdb is Illumina NovaSeq 6000. TCRdb passed the public sequencing reads through fastp at Q25 and MiXCR, retaining productive beta sequences. Merged by CDR3 protein, the rows form single entries marked with the most common genes and DNA. The sample table lists a few hundred thousand distinct CDR3 sequences, approximately 30% of them with a count of one. Roughly 11% of the sample rests with the top ten. The material sequenced was PBMCs or a T cell subset sorted from them (not recorded which). These receptors all stem from an adult woman who had mild COVID-19 (a few samples of this study predate the infection). The sample titles of this study are shuffled in the database, so cell type and time point are left out; the donor was told from shared clones.

The chain recombines TRBV4-1 with TRBJ2-4, with D tentatively TRBD1 (6 bases). V lost 1 base to trimming and J lost 0 bases, with 13 bases between them. The CDR3 is 17 amino acids. The germline gives CDR1 MGHRA, CDR2 YSYEKL. The CDR3 DNA follows: TGCGCCAGCAGCCAAGGTTCCGCAGGGGCAGCCAAAAACATTCAGTACTTC. This translates into CASSQGSAGAAKNIQYF.

The chain is built from TRBV9 and TRBJ2-1; 10 positions agree with TRBD2. The V gene end was trimmed by 0 bases and the J gene end by 5 bases; junction bases not matched to a gene: 8. This CDR3 has 17 amino acids. Germline V gene data show CDR1 as SGDLS and CDR2 as YYNGEE. CDR3 coding DNA: TGTGCCAGCAGCGTAGCTTCGGGACTAGCGAGCGACAATGAGCAGTTCTTC. Its protein is CASSVASGLASDNEQFF.

The chain employs TRBV4-3 and TRBJ2-3; maybe TRBD2 (5 bases). The germline CDR1 and CDR2 sequences are LGHNA and YSLEER. The CDR3 is 13 amino acids. With 4 bases removed from V and 6 bases from J, the gap between germline ends came to 11 bases. Here the CDR3 DNA reads TGCGCCAGCAGCCCCCCGAGGGCCGATACGCAGTATTTT. Translated: CASSPPRADTQYF.

In this sample, this clonotype turned up a few times. The chain uses TRBV24-1 and TRBJ2-7; no definite D call. The CDR3 covers 11 residues. CDR1 is KGHDR, CDR2 SFDVKD, per germline. Trimming removed 1 base at V and 7 bases at J, with 4 bases between. The CDR3 here is CATSDLREQYF. As DNA, the CDR3 is TGTGCCACCAGTGATTTAAGAGAGCAGTACTTC.

This clonotype was counted between two and nine times. The V and J genes are TRBV5-1 and TRBJ2-7; possible D gene TRBD2, 6 bases. Germline V gene data show CDR1 as SGHRS and CDR2 as YFSETQ. V was clipped by 0 bases and J by 3 bases, with 16 bases between them. This CDR3 has 16 amino acids. CDR3 amino acids: CASSLGGGLASYEQYF. The CDR3, as DNA: TGCGCCAGCAGCTTGGGCGGTGGGCTAGCGAGCTACGAGCAGTACTTC. The full variable domain, completed using reference TRBV5-1 and TRBJ2-7, is KAGVTQTPRYLIKTRGQQVTLSCSPISGHRSVSWYQQTPGQGLQFLFEYFSETQRNKGNFPGRFSGRQFSNSRSEMNVSTLELGDSALYLCASSLGGGLASYEQYFGPGTRLTVT.

V is TRBV6-4 and J is TRBJ1-1; the match to TRBD1 covers 7 bases. CDR1 is MRHNA and CDR2 is SNTAGT in the germline V gene. The CDR3 is 15 residues long. The V and J ends lost 5 bases and 5 bases, in that order; junction bases with no gene match: 11. The chain's CDR3 is CASSPRQGRWTEAFF. As DNA, the CDR3 is TGTGCCAGCAGTCCTCGACAGGGACGATGGACTGAAGCTTTCTTT.

The V gene is TRBV11-3, the J gene TRBJ2-2; unclear D gene. Germline V gives CDR1 SGHNT, CDR2 YENEEA. Trimming left V 6 bases short and J 1 base short, with 12 bases between. The CDR3 totals 15 residues. CDR3 bases: TGTGCCAGCAGTAAAAGTGGCCTGAACACCGGGGAGCTGTTTTTT. This gives the protein CASSKSGLNTGELFF.

The rearrangement joins TRBV20-1 to TRBJ2-5, with 9 bases lining up with TRBD1. The CDR3 runs to 16 residues. The J segment lost 2 bases and the V segment lost 1 base, leaving 8 bases of the junction unmatched. Germline-derived CDR1 and CDR2 are DFQATT and SNEGSKA (reference sequence). The CDR3 bases are TGCAGTGCTAGAGTCCTACGGACAGGGGAGCAAGAGACCCAGTACTTC. Encoded protein: CSARVLRTGEQETQYF.

The chain employs TRBV4-1 and TRBJ1-5; D is undetermined. The germline gives CDR1 MGHRA, CDR2 YSYEKL. This CDR3 has 14 residues. V was pared by 3 bases and J by 0 bases, with 6 bases between. The chain's CDR3 is CASSHSLSNQPQHF. DNA of the CDR3: TGCGCCAGCAGCCACAGTCTTAGCAATCAGCCCCAGCATTTT.

The chain couples TRBV5-1 to TRBJ2-5; possibly TRBD1 for D (6 bases). Trimming took 1 base from V and 1 from J, leaving 14 bases between them. Germline V gene lookup returns CDR1 SGHRS and CDR2 YFSETQ. There are 16 residues in the CDR3. The CDR3 loop is CASSLPQTGGQETQYF. In DNA, the CDR3 is TGCGCCAGCAGCTTGCCTCAGACAGGCGGCCAAGAGACCCAGTACTTC.

The chain recombines TRBV12-3 or TRBV12-4 with TRBJ2-3; 7 bases are shared with TRBD2. V was clipped by 6 bases and J by 1 base; unmatched bases: 4. This CDR3 is built from 14 residues. This CDR3 reads CASRRAGGTDTQYF. Here the CDR3 DNA reads TGTGCCAGCAGAAGGGCGGGGGGCACAGATACGCAGTATTTT.

This clonotype has more than one count but fewer than ten. V and J are TRBV30 and TRBJ2-7, with 11 bases that match TRBD1. Germline CDR1 GTSNPN, CDR2 SVGIG (reference sequence). CDR3 length: 14 amino acids. The junction had 9 bases not matched to a gene; V was cut back by 6 bases and J by 5 bases. Here the CDR3 reads CACFFRDRGNEQYF. DNA of the CDR3: TGTGCCTGCTTCTTCCGGGACAGGGGGAACGAGCAGTACTTC.

This clonotype was recorded a few times. The V call is TRBV20-1, the J call TRBJ1-2; 10 positions match TRBD1. The CDR3 loop spans 15 amino acids. The germline gives CDR1 DFQATT, CDR2 SNEGSKA (reference sequence). J was trimmed by 3 bases and V by 6 bases; bases with no gene match: 10. Written as DNA, the CDR3 is TGCAGTGCCCTCCGGGGACAGGGGAGGGACTATGGCTACACCTTC. The encoded protein is CSALRGQGRDYGYTF.

The count of this clonotype is one. The chain uses TRBV19 and TRBJ1-1; D is unclear. The CDR3 has 11 residues. V dropped 5 bases and J dropped 10 bases, with 11 bases sitting between them. Germline CDR1 and CDR2: LNHDA and SQIVND (reference sequence). CDR3 residues: CASSAARGAFF. The CDR3 bases are TGTGCCAGTAGTGCCGCCCGGGGAGCTTTCTTT. Together with reference TRBV19 and TRBJ1-1, the CDR3 gives the full variable domain: DGGITQSPKYLFRKEGQNVTLSCEQNLNHDAMYWYRQDPGQGLRLIYYSQIVNDFQKGDIAEGYSVSREKKESFPLTVTSAQKNPTAFYLCASSAARGAFFGQGTRLTVV.

This chain links TRBV6-1 with TRBJ2-2; no firm D call. The CDR3 runs 16 residues. Germline values: CDR1 MNHNS, CDR2 SASEGT. V was shortened by 6 bases and J by 0 bases, with 14 bases between the two germline ends. CDR3 sequence (DNA): TGTGCCAGCAGCCCAGGTTTAGGGCCGAACACCGGGGAGCTGTTTTTT. Protein: CASSPGLGPNTGELFF.

This rearrangement joins TRBV4-1 to TRBJ2-4, with unresolved D. Germline V CDR1 and CDR2: MGHRA, YSYEKL. Trimming removed 2 bases at V and 0 bases at J, with 8 bases between. This CDR3 region has 15 residues. In DNA form, the CDR3 reads TGCGCCAGCAGCCAATTGTATCTAGCCAAAAACATTCAGTACTTC. Translated: CASSQLYLAKNIQYF.